A single sample gave rise to the 7 T cell receptor beta chains below, sequenced in a study of blood T cell repertoires in COVID-19 (dated by TCRdb to about 2020). Libraries came from the immunoSEQ multiplex PCR assay. Imported from immuneACCESS, the table was reduced by TCRdb to in-frame sequences with V and J called. These copies leave out some clones; in studies compared against another copy, an unresolved V gene accounts for under half, and the cause of the remainder is not known. Counted in this sample were 62,000 or so clones; 80% to 90% of them appeared once. Of the sample, 3.5% to 4% falls within the top ten clones. Sequences were obtained from PBMCs or T cells enriched from blood (not recorded which). Receptors originate from a woman aged 35 to 49 with acute COVID-19.

The chain employs TRBV5-1 and TRBJ2-7; D perhaps matches TRBD1 (5 bases). Germline CDR1 reads SGHRS; CDR2 reads YFSETQ. V lost 0 bases and J 2 bases, leaving 9 bases between the germline ends. CDR3 size: 14 residues. CDR3 DNA sequence: TGCGCCAGCAGCTTGGCGGTGGGGCCCTACGAGCAGTACTTC. Translation: CASSLAVGPYEQYF.

This clone was observed a handful of times. J is TRBJ2-5 and V is TRBV6-6; TRBD1 aligns across 9 bases. J was trimmed by 9 bases and V by 5 bases; bases with no gene match: 22. Germline V gene data show CDR1 as MNHNY and CDR2 as SVGAGI (reference sequence). This CDR3 has 18 amino acids. CDR3 residues: CASSPKPLGTGTRSAQYF. In DNA, the CDR3 is TGTGCCAGCAGTCCGAAGCCACTCGGGACAGGGACAAGATCGGCCCAGTACTTC.

The chain carries TRBV11-2 and TRBJ2-3; TRBD1 agrees at 10 bases. The CDR3 extends over 14 amino acids. Germline loops: CDR1 SGHAT, CDR2 FQNNGV. Trimming took 4 bases from V and 4 from J; bases not matched to a gene: 2. CDR3 loop: CASSSGQGADTQYF. In nucleotides, the CDR3 is TGTGCCAGCAGCTCTGGACAGGGGGCAGATACGCAGTATTTT.

The CDR3 DNA sequence: TGTGCCAGCAGATCCTCTAGTAGCGGGAGAGCGCAGTTCTTC. This codes for CASRSSSSGRAQFF. The chain recombines TRBV27 with TRBJ2-1; TRBD2 matches at 9 bases. The CDR3 covers 14 residues. Germline CDR1 and CDR2: MNHEY and SMNVEV (reference sequence). V dropped 6 bases and J dropped 12; count of bases not matched to a gene: 12.

The chain joins TRBV19 to TRBJ2-5, with TRBD2 matching over 7 bases. V shed 3 bases and J 0 bases; nucleotides not matched to a gene: 1. Germline values: CDR1 LNHDA, CDR2 SQIVND (reference sequence). The CDR3 spans 14 residues. The CDR3 DNA follows: TGTGCCAGTAGTATCGGGGGGAACCAAGAGACCCAGTACTTC. Its protein is CASSIGGNQETQYF.

The rearrangement links TRBV7-9 to TRBJ2-5; D unresolved. The length of the CDR3 is 12 residues. CDR1 and CDR2 (germline): SEHNR, FQNEAQ (reference sequence). The V and J ends lost 7 bases and 4 bases respectively, with 10 bases between them. The CDR3 spells CASTASSETQYF. The DNA for the CDR3 is TGTGCCAGCACCGCGAGCTCAGAGACCCAGTACTTC.

The chain combines TRBV5-1 with TRBJ1-2; weak D call: TRBD1 (6 bases). This CDR3 has 14 amino acids. Germline V lookup: CDR1 SGHRS, CDR2 YFSETQ. V was shortened by 4 bases and J by 4 bases, with 14 bases between the two germline ends. CDR3 in amino acids: CASSLHQGTYGYTF. Written as DNA, the CDR3 is TGCGCCAGCAGCCTTCACCAGGGGACCTATGGCTACACCTTC.